This T cell receptor (beta chain) was identified in a study of cytomegalovirus exposure and HLA in healthy donors. Primers for the PCR totalled 60 Vbeta and 13 Jbeta. Assay used: immunoSEQ multiplex PCR; TCRdb lists only in-frame clones, some missing. Of 200,000 to 300,000 clones listed, approximately 84% were seen once; the top ten hold roughly 2%. With regard to this clone: The antigen is not known.

Study results and limitations: Analysis was carried out at a later point, and it linked a missense DCLRE1C variant to TCR beta V- and J-gene trimming. Later on, an analysis showed TCR association rates differing by HLA locus, with DRB1 the most and HLA-C the fewest.

Deletions cut 5 bases from V and 3 bases from J, with 19 bases between. Germline V gene sequence: CDR1 SGHTA, CDR2 FQGNSA. CDR3 length equals 17 residues. The clonotype comes from a woman aged 40 to 50 in good health and CMV-seropositive. The gene calls are TRBV7-2 and TRBJ2-2; maybe TRBD1 (5 bases). Sequencing was carried out using PBMCs. CDR3 DNA: TGTGCCAGCAGCCCACCTAAAGCAGGGTACGACACCGGGGAGCTGTTTTTT. Protein sequence: CASSPPKAGYDTGELFF.